One and the same sample provided the 31 T cell receptor beta chains below, sequenced in a study of shared clonotypes between healthy human individuals (dated by TCRdb to about 2020). Receptors were amplified or captured by the immunoSEQ multiplex PCR assay. TCRdb holds this immuneACCESS table with in-frame rearrangements only. Some clones are missing; in checked studies, unresolved V genes explain under half, and the rest has no known cause. Across this sample there are hundreds of thousands of clones, with approximately 95% seen only once. Around 0.12% of the sample rests with the top ten. For the CD8 naive samples, CD45RO-negative cells were positively selected for CCR7, yielding a CD45RA+CCR7+ population from which TemRA cells were excluded. Sequencing was done on a sample of naive CD8+ T cells sorted from blood. The sample's cell subset or site label, decoded: CD45RA+CCR7+. The receptors derive from a woman in her 30s in good health.

The gene calls are TRBV28 and TRBJ2-7, with D possibly being TRBD2 (6 bases). Germline V gives CDR1 MDHEN, CDR2 SYDVKM. The V end lost 4 bases, the J end lost 3 bases, and 13 bases lay between the germline ends. This CDR3 spans 14 amino acids. The CDR3 DNA is TGTGCCAGCAGTTCAGGACTAAACAGCTACGAGCAGTACTTC. Encoded protein: CASSSGLNSYEQYF.

This clone is a singleton in its sample. The genes are TRBV6-4 and TRBJ2-2; TRBD1 agrees at 8 bases. CDR1 MRHNA and CDR2 SNTAGT come from the germline V gene. J was trimmed by 9 bases and V by 1 base; bases with no gene match: 13. The CDR3 length is 17 residues. The CDR3 DNA reads as TGTGCCAGCAGTGACTACAGGACAGGGCTTGCACCCCGGGAGCTGTTTTTT. This codes for CASSDYRTGLAPRELFF.

The chain combines TRBV6-1 with TRBJ2-7; 7 bases map to TRBD2. Losses at the gene ends were 4 bases for V and 4 bases for J; bases not matched to a gene: 13. Germline loops: CDR1 MNHNS, CDR2 SASEGT. The CDR3 is 16 amino acids. CDR3 in amino acids: CASSVRLANYTYEQYF. The CDR3 coding sequence is TGTGCCAGCAGTGTCCGACTAGCTAATTACACTTACGAGCAGTACTTC.

The chain couples TRBV27 to TRBJ2-7, with D possibly matching TRBD1 (5 bases). CDR1 is MNHEY, CDR2 SMNVEV, per germline (reference sequence). The length of the CDR3 is 13 residues. V dropped 8 bases and J dropped 7 bases, with 18 bases sitting between them. The CDR3, as DNA: TGTGCCAGCGGGGTTGGTGTGAGGACAGAGCAGTACTTC. This sequence encodes CASGVGVRTEQYF.

The chain couples TRBV5-4 to TRBJ1-4, with D perhaps matching TRBD1 (5 bases). Trimming pared 0 bases from V and 4 bases from J, leaving 10 bases between. CDR1 is SGHNT and CDR2 is YYREEE in the germline V gene (reference sequence). This CDR3 spans 15 amino acids. The CDR3 DNA follows: TGTGCCAGCAGCTTGGGGCAGGGACGTAATGAAAAACTGTTTTTT. This gives the protein CASSLGQGRNEKLFF.

This chain joins TRBV29-1 and TRBJ1-4; 7 bases fit TRBD1. Germline assignment: CDR1 SQVTM and CDR2 ANQGSEA. V lost 4 bases, J lost 7 bases, and 9 bases stayed unmatched. The CDR3 totals 14 residues. CDR3 DNA sequence: TGCAGCGTTGCGACAGGGATACGTGGTGAAAAACTGTTTTTT. Translated, it gives CSVATGIRGEKLFF. The entire variable domain, with the rest obtained from reference TRBV29-1 and TRBJ1-4, is as follows: SAVISQKPSRDICQRGTSLTIQCQVDSQVTMMFWYRQQPGQSLTLIATANQGSEATYESGFVIDKFPISRPNLTFSTLTVSNMSPEDSSIYLCSVATGIRGEKLFFGSGTQLSVL.

The DNA of the CDR3 is TGTGCCAGCAGTGCCTCGGACAGCTCCTACGAGCAGTACTTC. Amino acid sequence: CASSASDSSYEQYF. The V gene is TRBV2, the J gene TRBJ2-7, with D perhaps TRBD1 (6 bases). V was clipped by 4 bases and J by 0 bases, with 10 bases between them. This CDR3 is 14 amino acids long. The germline V gene encodes CDR1 SNHLY and CDR2 FYNNEI.

This CDR3 is CASFRAARETQYF. CDR3 sequence (DNA): TGTGCCAGCTTCCGCGCCGCCAGGGAGACCCAGTACTTC. This chain uses TRBV6-4 with TRBJ2-5; D is undetermined. V lost 8 bases to trimming and J lost 5 bases, with 15 bases between them. This CDR3 spans 13 amino acids. Germline V lookup: CDR1 MRHNA, CDR2 SNTAGT.

The chain employs TRBV11-1 and TRBJ2-7; D is possibly TRBD1 (6 bases). The germline V and J ends were trimmed by 2 bases and 1 base, with 15 bases remaining between them. The CDR3 length is 16 residues. Germline CDR1 reads SGHAT; CDR2 reads FQDESV (reference sequence). CDR3 loop: CASSLLDSSASYEQYF. DNA of the CDR3: TGTGCCAGCAGCTTACTGGACAGTTCGGCTTCCTACGAGCAGTACTTC.

The chain carries TRBV5-1 and TRBJ1-1, with 7 bases identical to TRBD1. This CDR3 region has 17 residues. The ends lost 0 bases at V and 0 bases at J; junction bases unmatched: 8. Germline V gene lookup returns CDR1 SGHRS and CDR2 YFSETQ. CDR3 sequence: CASSLASGGTMNTEAFF. The CDR3 region has the DNA TGCGCCAGCAGCTTGGCGTCAGGGGGAACCATGAACACTGAAGCTTTCTTT. Together with reference TRBV5-1 and TRBJ1-1, the CDR3 gives the full variable domain: KAGVTQTPRYLIKTRGQQVTLSCSPISGHRSVSWYQQTPGQGLQFLFEYFSETQRNKGNFPGRFSGRQFSNSRSEMNVSTLELGDSALYLCASSLASGGTMNTEAFFGQGTRLTVV.

The chain has TRBV9 and TRBJ2-5; TRBD2 might be the D (6 bases). V was shortened by 0 bases and J by 11 bases, with 17 bases between the two germline ends. Germline V lookup: CDR1 SGDLS, CDR2 YYNGEE. This CDR3 has 14 residues. CDR3 region: CASSVGEGTGEQYF. CDR3 nucleotides: TGTGCCAGCAGCGTAGGCGAGGGGACGGGAGAGCAGTACTTC. Full variable domain (outside the CDR3, taken from reference TRBV9 and TRBJ2-5): DSGVTQTPKHLITATGQRVTLRCSPRSGDLSVYWYQQSLDQGLQFLIQYYNGEERAKGNILERFSAQQFPDLHSELNLSSLELGDSALYFCASSVGEGTGEQYFGPGTRLLVL.

The chain links TRBV5-6 to TRBJ2-2; 9 bases are a match to TRBD1. V trimming: 2 bases; J trimming: 7 bases; junction bases outside the gene matches: 6. The CDR3 runs to 15 residues. The germline gives CDR1 SGHDT, CDR2 YYEEEE. The CDR3 DNA is TGTGCCAGCAGCTTTGGGACAGGGATCGGCGGGGAGCTGTTTTTT. Translation gives CASSFGTGIGGELFF.

The V and J genes are TRBV9 and TRBJ2-7; D may match TRBD1 or TRBD2 (5 bases each). Between the trimmed V and J ends, which lost 3 bases and 2 bases, there was a span of 12 bases. The CDR3 runs to 14 residues. CDR1 and CDR2 (germline): SGDLS, YYNGEE. The CDR3 nucleotides are TGTGCCAGCAGCGCGTGGGACGGAGCCTACGAGCAGTACTTC. Amino acid sequence: CASSAWDGAYEQYF.

The genes are TRBV5-1 and TRBJ2-1; D perhaps matches TRBD2 (5 bases). The CDR3 is 14 residues long. Germline V CDR1 and CDR2: SGHRS, YFSETQ. The ends were cut back, 2 bases at V and 6 bases at J, with 12 bases in the middle. Here the CDR3 reads CASSLPSLVNEQFF. The DNA for the CDR3 is TGCGCCAGCAGCTTACCCTCACTAGTCAATGAGCAGTTCTTC. The full variable domain, its missing parts supplied by reference TRBV5-1 and TRBJ2-1, is KAGVTQTPRYLIKTRGQQVTLSCSPISGHRSVSWYQQTPGQGLQFLFEYFSETQRNKGNFPGRFSGRQFSNSRSEMNVSTLELGDSALYLCASSLPSLVNEQFFGPGTRLTVL.

The chain carries TRBV2 and TRBJ1-1; 8 positions match TRBD1. Germline trimming cut 3 bases from V and 8 bases from J; bases unmatched to any gene: 8. Germline V lookup: CDR1 SNHLY, CDR2 FYNNEI. This CDR3 contains 14 residues. DNA of the CDR3: TGTGCCAGCAGTGATTGGCAGGGGGCGGGAGAAGCTTTCTTT. Residues: CASSDWQGAGEAFF.

The V gene is TRBV10-3, the J gene TRBJ1-2; D call uncertain. In germline, CDR1 is ENHRY, CDR2 SYGVKD. The V gene lost 0 bases and the J gene lost 6 bases, with 14 bases spanning the gap. There are 15 residues in the CDR3. CDR3 amino acids: CAISESLGGSNGYTF. CDR3 bases: TGTGCCATCAGTGAGTCCCTTGGAGGAAGTAATGGCTACACCTTC.

The CDR3 is CSARTGHGYTF. CDR3 bases: TGCAGTGCCCGGACAGGGCATGGCTACACCTTC. The chain joins TRBV20-1 to TRBJ1-2, with TRBD1 identical over 8 bases. CDR3 length equals 11 residues. Trimming cost V 6 bases and J 6 bases; bases outside gene matches: 3. CDR1 DFQATT and CDR2 SNEGSKA come from the germline V gene (reference sequence).

The chain joins TRBV14 to TRBJ2-7, with 8 nucleotides matching TRBD1. In germline, CDR1 is SGHDN, CDR2 FVKESK. The CDR3 length is 14 residues. The junction had 1 base not matched to a gene; V was cut back by 0 bases and J by 3 bases. The CDR3 DNA reads TGTGCCAGCAGCCAAGAACAGGGGGGCTACGAGCAGTACTTC. Protein sequence: CASSQEQGGYEQYF. Drawing the rest from reference TRBV14 and TRBJ2-7, the complete variable domain is EAGVTQFPSHSVIEKGQTVTLRCDPISGHDNLYWYRRVMGKEIKFLLHFVKESKQDESGMPNNRFLAERTGGTYSTLKVQPAELEDSGVYFCASSQEQGGYEQYFGPGTRLTVT.

The rearrangement links TRBV27 to TRBJ1-2; D gene unclear. The CDR3 contains 18 residues. The germline gives CDR1 MNHEY, CDR2 SMNVEV (reference sequence). Trimming shortened V by 5 bases and J by 2 bases, and 24 bases separated the two germline ends. CDR3 protein: CASSPTSGEGTPNYGYTF. For the CDR3, the DNA is TGTGCCAGCAGTCCCACGTCCGGTGAGGGAACCCCCAACTATGGCTACACCTTC.

The chain couples TRBV13 to TRBJ2-3; TRBD2 might be the D (5 bases). The CDR3 loop spans 14 amino acids. V was shortened by 2 bases and J by 2 bases, with 8 bases between the two germline ends. Germline V CDR1 and CDR2: PRHDT, FYEKMQ (reference sequence). The CDR3 protein is CASSLISDTDTQYF. As DNA, the CDR3 is TGTGCCAGCAGCTTAATTAGCGACACAGATACGCAGTATTTT.

This chain uses TRBV18 with TRBJ1-1; weak D call: TRBD1 (6 bases). The CDR3 extends over 14 amino acids. V was clipped by 2 bases and J by 4 bases, with 11 bases between them. The germline V gene has CDR1 KGHSH and CDR2 LQKENI. Here the CDR3 DNA reads TGTGCCAGCTCACCAGCAGGGGACGGCACTGAAGCTTTCTTT. Translation: CASSPAGDGTEAFF.

This chain links TRBV6-1 with TRBJ2-7; D unclear. This CDR3 is 14 amino acids long. Trimming left V 4 bases short and J 3 bases short, with 13 bases between. Germline CDR1 and CDR2: MNHNS and SASEGT. The CDR3: CASSGAPTFYEQYF. The DNA of the CDR3 is TGTGCCAGCAGTGGAGCCCCAACGTTCTACGAGCAGTACTTC.

The chain is built from TRBV27 and TRBJ2-7; D perhaps matches TRBD1 (6 bases). Germline V gene sequence: CDR1 MNHEY, CDR2 SMNVEV (reference sequence). CDR3 length: 16 amino acids. V was trimmed by 7 bases and J by 7 bases, leaving 26 bases between them. This CDR3 is CASIPKGEMVQGEQYF. CDR3 coding DNA: TGTGCCAGCATTCCAAAGGGGGAGATGGTTCAGGGGGAGCAGTACTTC.

This clone was seen a single time. The V gene is TRBV28, the J gene TRBJ1-5; D unclear. The CDR3 spans 12 residues. V was clipped by 0 bases and J by 4 bases, with 1 base between them. CDR1 is MDHEN, CDR2 SYDVKM, per germline. Here the CDR3 reads CASSLWNQPQHF. CDR3 sequence (DNA): TGTGCCAGCAGTTTATGGAATCAGCCCCAGCATTTT.

The gene calls are TRBV5-1 and TRBJ2-7; 8 bases are shared with TRBD1. The germline gives CDR1 SGHRS, CDR2 YFSETQ. J was trimmed by 0 bases and V by 5 bases; bases with no gene match: 7. This CDR3 has 15 residues. The CDR3 protein is CASRTDRGASYEQYF. The CDR3 nucleotides read TGCGCCAGCAGAACCGACAGGGGCGCCTCCTACGAGCAGTACTTC.

The V call is TRBV7-6, the J call TRBJ2-7; TRBD2 matches at 8 bases. The germline V gene has CDR1 SGHVS and CDR2 FNYEAQ. Trimming cost V 1 base and J 5 bases; bases outside gene matches: 7. This CDR3 comprises 15 residues. In DNA, the CDR3 is TGTGCCAGCAGCTTAGTCGGGGGGGTCAGCGACGAGCAGTACTTC. Its protein product is CASSLVGGVSDEQYF.

The chain combines TRBV6-1 with TRBJ2-1; D assignment may be TRBD1 or TRBD2 (5 bases each). The CDR3 is made up of 13 amino acids. Trimming removed 6 bases from V and 9 bases from J, with 15 bases in between. Germline V gene data show CDR1 as MNHNS and CDR2 as SASEGT. The CDR3 here is CASRGRSSAEQFF. The CDR3 DNA follows: TGTGCCAGCAGGGGACGGAGTAGTGCTGAGCAGTTCTTC.

This clone has more than one count but fewer than ten. The chain employs TRBV11-2 and TRBJ2-7; D is possibly TRBD1 (5 bases). From germline, CDR1 is SGHAT and CDR2 FQNNGV. V was trimmed by 7 bases and J by 6 bases, leaving 16 bases between them. This CDR3 has 13 residues. CDR3 in amino acids: CASTTFRVGEQYF. The CDR3 coding sequence is TGTGCCAGCACCACTTTCAGGGTTGGCGAGCAGTACTTC.

The chain recombines TRBV10-1 with TRBJ1-1; D gene uncertain. The CDR3 consists of 13 residues. The germline V gene has CDR1 WNHNN and CDR2 SYGVQD (reference sequence). Between the trimmed V and J ends, which lost 0 bases and 6 bases, there was a span of 8 bases. The CDR3 DNA reads TGCGCCAGCAGTGAGTCGGGGTCAGCTGAAGCTTTCTTT. Its protein is CASSESGSAEAFF.

The chain carries TRBV15 and TRBJ2-7, with 7 bases that match TRBD1. Per germline, CDR1 LNHNV and CDR2 YYDKDF (reference sequence). CDR3 size: 14 residues. Losses at the gene ends were 1 base for V and 3 bases for J; bases not matched to a gene: 3. The chain's CDR3 is CATSRADRSYEQYF. CDR3 in DNA: TGTGCCACCAGCAGAGCGGACAGGAGCTACGAGCAGTACTTC.

The chain recombines TRBV2 with TRBJ1-1; perhaps TRBD1 as D (5 bases). Germline V lookup: CDR1 SNHLY, CDR2 FYNNEI. The V end lost 3 bases, the J end lost 8 bases, and 13 bases lay between the germline ends. The CDR3 sequence is 13 residues long. The DNA for the CDR3 is TGTGCCAGCAGTGAGAGCTTTGGGGGAGAAGCTTTCTTT. Translation gives CASSESFGGEAFF. Full variable domain (rest looked up from reference TRBV2 and TRBJ1-1): EPEVTQTPSHQVTQMGQEVILRCVPISNHLYFYWYRQILGQKVEFLVSFYNNEISEKSEIFDDQFSVERPDGSNFTLKIRSTKLEDSAMYFCASSESFGGEAFFGQGTRLTVV.